The rows below give T cell receptor beta chains drawn from one sample of a study of blood T cell repertoires in COVID-19. The method was immunoSEQ multiplex PCR; TCRdb's version includes in-frame clones alone and lacks a portion of them. The sample comprises 300,000 to 400,000 clones, 89% of which are singletons, and roughly 5.2% rests with the top ten. The sample was PBMCs or T cells enriched from blood (not recorded which). Receptor source: a man between 60 and 75 years old who had recovered from COVID-19. Each CDR3 is given with its conserved first and last residue. Each record gives: V gene, clone size, CDR3 length, D gene, J gene, CDR3 DNA, CDR3 protein. A D gene is named only where the DNA matches it firmly. Size is stated for part of the rows, as once, few or many counts, or as a class when the clone is expanded.

TRBV28	once	17	TRBD1	TRBJ1-3	TGTGCCACAATCGGGACAGGGGGCTACTTCTCTGGAAACACCATATATTTT	CATIGTGGYFSGNTIYF
TRBV5-1	NA	17	TRBD1	TRBJ1-5	TGCGCCAGCAGCATCGGGACAGCCATTGATAGCAATCAGCCCCAGCATTTT	CASSIGTAIDSNQPQHF
TRBV28	NA	17	NA	TRBJ1-5	TGTGCCAGTATAGGGGGAGGCGGGGGCTATAGCAATCAGCCCCAGCATTTT	CASIGGGGGYSNQPQHF
TRBV5-1	NA	15	NA	TRBJ2-7	TGCGCCAGCGGCACCAGACAGTCCCCAAAAGGCGAGCAGTACTTC	CASGTRQSPKGEQYF
TRBV2	NA	14	NA	TRBJ1-6	TGTGCCAGCAGACCGACAGTTACCAATTCACCCCTCCACTTT	CASRPTVTNSPLHF
TRBV4-2	NA	19	TRBD2	TRBJ2-3	TGTGCCAGCAGCCAAGACGGACTAGCGGGAGTATTAAGCACAGATACGCAGTATTTT	CASSQDGLAGVLSTDTQYF
TRBV5-8	NA	14	NA	TRBJ1-3	TGTGCCAGCAGCTTGAGCAGGCTTGGAAACACCATATATTTT	CASSLSRLGNTIYF
TRBV7-7	NA	14	TRBD2	TRBJ2-7	TGTGCTAGCAGCAGTGGACTAGCGGGAGATGAGCAGTACTTC	CASSSGLAGDEQYF
TRBV28	NA	14	TRBD2	TRBJ2-7	TGTGCCAGCAAGGCGGGAGGGATGACCTACGAGCAGTACTTC	CASKAGGMTYEQYF
TRBV23-1	once	19	TRBD1	TRBJ1-3	TGCGCCAGCAGTCAATTAGGAAACCAGGGGGAGAGCTCTGGAAACACCATATATTTT	CASSQLGNQGESSGNTIYF
TRBV6-5	once	13	NA	TRBJ2-1	TGTGCCAGCAGTTACTCTCACAGCTATGAGCAGTTCTTC	CASSYSHSYEQFF
TRBV7-2	NA	14	NA	TRBJ2-7	TGTGCCAGCAGCTTAAGGACACCAACCTACGAGCAGTACTTC	CASSLRTPTYEQYF
TRBV7-2	NA	12	NA	TRBJ2-1	TGTGCCAGCACCCTAGGTTACAATGAGCAGTTCTTC	CASTLGYNEQFF
TRBV9	NA	15	NA	TRBJ2-7	TGTGCCAGCAGCGTAGCCGGATCGGGATTTTACGAGCAGTACTTC	CASSVAGSGFYEQYF
TRBV7-2	NA	16	TRBD1	TRBJ2-2	TGTGCCAGCAGCTTAGAGCGAGGGGGCAACACCGGGGAGCTGTTTTTT	CASSLERGGNTGELFF
TRBV18	few	16	TRBD2	TRBJ2-1	TGTGCCAGCTCACCACCGGGACTAGCGGGAGATGAGGAGCAGTTCTTC	CASSPPGLAGDEEQFF
TRBV11-2	NA	14	TRBD1	TRBJ1-2	TGTGCCAGCAGCTCCGGACAGGGTGGCTATGGCTACACCTTC	CASSSGQGGYGYTF
TRBV19	NA	16	TRBD2	TRBJ2-1	TGTGCCAGTAGTAGGGCTAGCGGGAGGGCGGTTAATGAGCAGTTCTTC	CASSRASGRAVNEQFF
TRBV19	NA	11	NA	TRBJ2-7	TGTGCCAGTAGTTCCCGACACCTGCAGTACTTC	CASSSRHLQYF
TRBV24-1	NA	16	TRBD1	TRBJ2-2	TGTGCCACCAGTGATCGGGACAGGGGGTACACCGGGGAGCTGTTTTTT	CATSDRDRGYTGELFF
TRBV4-2	NA	14	TRBD2	TRBJ2-7	TGTGCCAGCAGCCCCAGTACGGGAGGACGCGAGCAGTACTTC	CASSPSTGGREQYF
TRBV6-4	NA	14	TRBD1	TRBJ1-2	TGTGCCAGCAGTCGGGACAGGGGAAACTATGGCTACACCTTC	CASSRDRGNYGYTF
TRBV21-1	NA	17	NA	TRBJ2-6	TGTGCCAGCAGCAATTCTGAACGGTCCTCTGGGGCCAACGTCCTGACTTTC	CASSNSERSSGANVLTF
TRBV9	NA	12	NA	TRBJ1-6	TGTGCCAGCAGCGGAGATTACTCACCCCTCCACTTT	CASSGDYSPLHF
TRBV5-6	NA	16	NA	TRBJ2-3	TGTGCCAGCAGCTTGGGGGACACCTGGGACACAGATACGCAGTATTTT	CASSLGDTWDTDTQYF
TRBV25-1	NA	15	TRBD1	TRBJ1-4	TGTGCCAGCAGTGTCGTGGGACAGGGGAGCGAAAAACTGTTTTTT	CASSVVGQGSEKLFF
TRBV5-4	NA	15	TRBD2	TRBJ2-2	TGTGCCAGCAGCTCAGGACTAGCGGAAACCGGGGAGCTGTTTTTT	CASSSGLAETGELFF
TRBV28	NA	15	TRBD1	TRBJ1-1	TGTGCCAGCAGTTTCCGGGACAGGCATCTCGCTGAAGCTTTCTTT	CASSFRDRHLAEAFF
TRBV7-3	NA	20	TRBD2	TRBJ2-7	TGTGCCAGCAGCCCCCCCCACTGGACATTCCGGGAGGGAAGCTCCTACGAGCAGTACTTC	CASSPPHWTFREGSSYEQYF
TRBV4-3	once	16	TRBD2	TRBJ2-7	TGCGCCAGCAGCCGACTAGCGGGAGGGGCTGGGTACGAGCAGTACTTC	CASSRLAGGAGYEQYF
TRBV5-1	NA	12	NA	TRBJ2-5	TGCGCCAGCAGCGACAGCCAAGAGACCCAGTACTTC	CASSDSQETQYF